Listed below are T cell receptor beta chains from one sample, sequenced in a study of shared clonotypes between healthy human individuals. Sequencing used immunoSEQ multiplex PCR; TCRdb keeps in-frame clones, though not all of them. Of some 980,000 clones in the sample, 76% were seen once. Sequenced sample: memory CD4+ T cells sorted from blood. These receptors were obtained from a man aged 18 to 30 in good health. Both conserved end residues are part of each CDR3. Expanded clones get a size class; other rows say once, few or many, or leave the size out.

TRBV5-1,once,TRBJ2-1,CASSSRTGEVNEQFF
TRBV7-9,.,TRBJ2-5,CASSLSTGTWAQYF
TRBV7-2,.,TRBJ1-3,CASSLVIGAGGNTIYF
TRBV2,.,TRBJ2-3,CASQALTDTQYF
TRBV7-2,.,TRBJ2-7,CASSLLATAAYEQYF
TRBV6-5,.,TRBJ2-7,CASSIKDRAYEQYF
TRBV30,.,TRBJ1-4,CAWSVRTGGGGEKLFF
TRBV30,.,TRBJ1-3,CAWRTGSIGNTIYF
TRBV5-4,.,TRBJ2-5,CASSGGALRETQYF
TRBV28,.,TRBJ1-4,CASSFPLSRDMFF
TRBV7-2,few,TRBJ1-2,CASSLNPQGYGYTF
TRBV10-3,.,TRBJ1-5,CAISDQGARGNQPQHF
TRBV10-2,.,TRBJ1-3,CASTNIRAGNTIYF
TRBV18,.,TRBJ2-5,CASSLISGETQYF
TRBV9,.,TRBJ2-3,CASSYRHESDTQYF
TRBV7-6,.,TRBJ2-1,CASSWGGPSSYNEQFF
TRBV19,once,TRBJ1-5,CASSIYPGGNAQPQHF
TRBV25-1,.,TRBJ2-2,CASSEFRAGGAGELFF
TRBV7-2,.,TRBJ1-4,CASSLRDRRGEKLFF
TRBV21-1,.,TRBJ1-4,CASSTIPGTGNEKLFF
TRBV29-1,few,TRBJ2-2,CSVLVGAGNTGELFF
TRBV19,.,TRBJ2-3,CASSWTLRGVGDTQYF